These 8 T cell receptor beta chains were sequenced from one sample in a study of blood T cell repertoires in COVID-19. The method was immunoSEQ multiplex PCR; TCRdb's version includes in-frame clones alone and lacks a portion of them. This sample yields about 250,000 clones, of which roughly nine tenths are seen a single time; roughly 3% belongs to the top ten. The sequencing input was peripheral blood. The receptor source for this set is a man between 18 and 29 years old with active or convalescent COVID-19.

The gene calls are TRBV9 and TRBJ2-7; 7 nucleotides align to TRBD1. After removal of 3 bases from V and 0 bases from J, the junction contained 6 bases not matched to a gene. The CDR3 length is 15 residues. Germline CDR1 is SGDLS and CDR2 is YYNGEE. CDR3 in DNA: TGTGCCAGCAGCGAAGCGACAGGGAGCTCCTACGAGCAGTACTTC. This gives the protein CASSEATGSSYEQYF.

This chain connects TRBV24-1 to TRBJ2-3; D is ambiguous. This CDR3 has 14 amino acids. Germline-derived CDR1 and CDR2 are KGHDR and SFDVKD. V was shortened by 4 bases and J by 0 bases, with 7 bases between the two germline ends. In DNA, the CDR3 is TGTGCCACCAGTGACTACAGAAGCACAGATACGCAGTATTTT. Residues: CATSDYRSTDTQYF.

The genes are TRBV13 and TRBJ1-1; TRBD1 matches at 7 bases. Germline V lookup: CDR1 PRHDT, CDR2 FYEKMQ (reference sequence). The CDR3 runs to 14 residues. V dropped 5 bases and J dropped 5; count of bases not matched to a gene: 8. DNA for the CDR3: TGTGCCAGCAGCCTTCGACAGGGTACAACTGAAGCTTTCTTT. It is translated as CASSLRQGTTEAFF.

This sequence joins TRBV19 and TRBJ1-2; 7 nucleotides match TRBD1. Germline CDR1 and CDR2: LNHDA and SQIVND (reference sequence). J lost 8 bases, V lost 6 bases, and 6 bases had no gene match. The CDR3 runs 12 residues. CDR3 loop: CASSRQGEGYTF. CDR3 nucleotide sequence: TGTGCCAGTAGCCGACAGGGTGAAGGCTACACCTTC. Filled out from reference TRBV19 and TRBJ1-2, the complete variable domain reads DGGITQSPKYLFRKEGQNVTLSCEQNLNHDAMYWYRQDPGQGLRLIYYSQIVNDFQKGDIAEGYSVSREKKESFPLTVTSAQKNPTAFYLCASSRQGEGYTFGSGTRLTVV.

V and J are TRBV6-5 and TRBJ2-1; 8 positions agree with TRBD1. Germline loops: CDR1 MNHEY, CDR2 SVGAGI. With V trimmed by 4 bases and J by 4 bases, 3 bases remained unmatched. The CDR3 is 14 residues long. The CDR3 sequence: CASSSTGGYNEQFF. The DNA for the CDR3 is TGTGCCAGCAGTTCAACAGGGGGATACAATGAGCAGTTCTTC.

This chain joins TRBV6-6 and TRBJ1-6; D not certain. Germline lookup yields CDR1 MNHNY and CDR2 SVGAGI (reference sequence). The CDR3 length is 14 residues. V shed 7 bases and J shed 7 bases, with 14 bases lying between them. As DNA, the CDR3 is TGTGCCAGCATTTCGAAGGCGGGGAATTCACCCCTCCACTTT. This codes for CASISKAGNSPLHF.

CDR3 in amino acids: CASRQQNSYEQYF. The CDR3 region has the DNA TGTGCCAGCAGGCAACAGAATTCCTACGAGCAGTACTTC. The V call is TRBV12-3 or TRBV12-4, the J call TRBJ2-7; D remains ambiguous. The CDR3 totals 13 residues. V was pared by 6 bases and J by 1 base, with 10 bases between.

This chain connects TRBV6-5 to TRBJ2-4; D is perhaps TRBD1 (5 bases). The V end lost 4 bases, the J end lost 8 bases, and 6 bases lay between the germline ends. Germline lookup yields CDR1 MNHEY and CDR2 SVGAGI. The CDR3 sequence is 11 residues long. CDR3 sequence (DNA): TGTGCCAGCAGTTTAGGGGACATTCAGTACTTC. Its protein is CASSLGDIQYF.